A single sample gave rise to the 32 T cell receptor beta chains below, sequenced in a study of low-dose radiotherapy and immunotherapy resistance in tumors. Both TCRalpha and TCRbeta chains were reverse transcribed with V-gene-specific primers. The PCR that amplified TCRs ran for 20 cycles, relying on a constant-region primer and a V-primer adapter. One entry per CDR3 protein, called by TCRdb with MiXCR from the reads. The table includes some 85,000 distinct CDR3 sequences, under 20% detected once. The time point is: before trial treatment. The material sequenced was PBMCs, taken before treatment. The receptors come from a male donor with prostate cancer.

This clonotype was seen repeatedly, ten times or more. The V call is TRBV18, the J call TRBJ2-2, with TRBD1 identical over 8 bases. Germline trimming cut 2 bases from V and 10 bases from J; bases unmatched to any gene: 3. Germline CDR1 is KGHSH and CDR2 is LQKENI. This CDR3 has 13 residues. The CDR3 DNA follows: TGTGCCAGCTCACCAGACAGGGGTGCGGAGCTGTTTTTT. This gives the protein CASSPDRGAELFF.

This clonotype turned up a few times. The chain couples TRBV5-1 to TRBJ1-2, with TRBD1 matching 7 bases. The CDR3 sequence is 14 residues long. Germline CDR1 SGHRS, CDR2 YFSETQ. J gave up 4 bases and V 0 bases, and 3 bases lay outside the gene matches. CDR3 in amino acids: CASSLEAGGYGYTF. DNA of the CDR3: TGCGCCAGCAGCTTGGAGGCAGGGGGCTATGGCTACACCTTC.

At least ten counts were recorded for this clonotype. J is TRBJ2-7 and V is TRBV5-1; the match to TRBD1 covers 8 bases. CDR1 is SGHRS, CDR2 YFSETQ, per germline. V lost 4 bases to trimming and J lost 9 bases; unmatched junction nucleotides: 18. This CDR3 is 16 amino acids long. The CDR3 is CASSENTGTGFIVQYF. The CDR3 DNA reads TGCGCCAGCAGCGAAAATACCGGGACAGGCTTTATTGTGCAGTACTTC.

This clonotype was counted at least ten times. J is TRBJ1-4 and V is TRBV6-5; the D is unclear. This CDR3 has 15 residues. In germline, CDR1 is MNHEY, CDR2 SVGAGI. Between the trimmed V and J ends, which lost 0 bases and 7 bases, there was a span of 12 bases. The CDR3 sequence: CASSYSPQRGEKLFF. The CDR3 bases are TGTGCCAGCAGTTACTCCCCCCAGAGAGGTGAAAAACTGTTTTTT.

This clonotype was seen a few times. CDR3 nucleotide sequence: TGCAGTGCTGGTGGGGTTGGGGGCAGGTCCTACAATGAGCAGTTCTTC. This encodes CSAGGVGGRSYNEQFF. V usage is TRBV20-1 and J usage is TRBJ2-1, with D possibly TRBD1 on 6 matching bases. Germline assignment: CDR1 DFQATT and CDR2 SNEGSKA (reference sequence). Trimming took off 5 bases at V and 1 base at J, with 18 bases between the two ends. The length of the CDR3 is 16 residues.

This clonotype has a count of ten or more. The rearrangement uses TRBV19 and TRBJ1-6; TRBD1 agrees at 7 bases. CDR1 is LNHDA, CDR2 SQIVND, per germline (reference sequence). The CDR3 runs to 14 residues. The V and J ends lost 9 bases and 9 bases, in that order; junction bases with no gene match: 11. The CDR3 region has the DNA TGTGCCAGCGGCGACAGGGAGATAGGTTCACCCCTCCACTTT. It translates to CASGDREIGSPLHF.

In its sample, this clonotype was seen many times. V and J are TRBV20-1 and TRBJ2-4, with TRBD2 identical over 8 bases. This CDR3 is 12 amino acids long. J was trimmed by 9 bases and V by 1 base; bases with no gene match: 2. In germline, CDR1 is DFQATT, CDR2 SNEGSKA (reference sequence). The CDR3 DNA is TGCAGTGCTAGAGTTAGCGGGACCATTCAGTACTTC. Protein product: CSARVSGTIQYF.

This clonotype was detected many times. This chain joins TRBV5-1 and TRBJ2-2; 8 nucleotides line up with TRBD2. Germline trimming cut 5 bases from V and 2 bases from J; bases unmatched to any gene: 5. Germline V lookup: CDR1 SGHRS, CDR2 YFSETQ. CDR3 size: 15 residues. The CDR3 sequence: CASRNSGDNTGELFF. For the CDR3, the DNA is TGCGCCAGCAGAAATAGCGGGGACAACACCGGGGAGCTGTTTTTT.

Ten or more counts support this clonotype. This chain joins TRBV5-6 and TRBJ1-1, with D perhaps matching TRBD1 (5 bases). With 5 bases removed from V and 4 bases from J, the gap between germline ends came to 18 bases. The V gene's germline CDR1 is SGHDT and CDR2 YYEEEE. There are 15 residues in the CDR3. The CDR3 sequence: CASRSRGRASTEAFF. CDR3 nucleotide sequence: TGTGCCAGCAGATCGCGGGGCAGGGCGAGCACTGAAGCTTTCTTT.

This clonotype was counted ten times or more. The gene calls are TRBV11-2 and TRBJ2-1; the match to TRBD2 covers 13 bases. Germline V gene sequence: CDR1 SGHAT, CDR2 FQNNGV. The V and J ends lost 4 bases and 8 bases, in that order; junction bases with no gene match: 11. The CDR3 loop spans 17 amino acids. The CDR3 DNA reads TGTGCCAGCAGCTCTGGACTAGCGGGAGAGGAGGGGGATGAGCAGTTCTTC. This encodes CASSSGLAGEEGDEQFF.

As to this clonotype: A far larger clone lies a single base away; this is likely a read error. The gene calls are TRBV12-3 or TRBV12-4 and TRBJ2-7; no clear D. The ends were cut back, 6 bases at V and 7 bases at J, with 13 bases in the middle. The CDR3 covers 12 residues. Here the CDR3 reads CASRTSLGEQYF. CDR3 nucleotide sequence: TGTGCCAGCAGAACTTCTCTCGGAGAGCAGTACTTC.

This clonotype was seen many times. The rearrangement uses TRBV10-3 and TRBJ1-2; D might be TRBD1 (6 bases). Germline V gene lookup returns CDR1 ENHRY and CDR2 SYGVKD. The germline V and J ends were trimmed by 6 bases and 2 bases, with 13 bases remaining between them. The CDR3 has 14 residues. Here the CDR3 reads CAISDRSGNYGYTF. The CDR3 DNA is TGTGCCATCAGCGACAGGAGTGGAAACTATGGCTACACCTTC.

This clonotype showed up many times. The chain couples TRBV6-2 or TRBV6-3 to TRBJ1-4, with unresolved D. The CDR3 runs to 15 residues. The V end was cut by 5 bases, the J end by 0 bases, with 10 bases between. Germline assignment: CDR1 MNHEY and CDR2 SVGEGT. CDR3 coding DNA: TGTGCCAGCAGTGAACAAGTTTCAACTAATGAAAAACTGTTTTTT. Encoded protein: CASSEQVSTNEKLFF.

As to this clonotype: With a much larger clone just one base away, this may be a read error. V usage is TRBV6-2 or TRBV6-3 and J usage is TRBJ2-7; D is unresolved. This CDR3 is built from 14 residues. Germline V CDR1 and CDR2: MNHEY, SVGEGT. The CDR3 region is CDNHASDRGYEQYF. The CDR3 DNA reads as TGTGACAACCACGCCTCTGACCGCGGCTACGAGCAGTACTTC.

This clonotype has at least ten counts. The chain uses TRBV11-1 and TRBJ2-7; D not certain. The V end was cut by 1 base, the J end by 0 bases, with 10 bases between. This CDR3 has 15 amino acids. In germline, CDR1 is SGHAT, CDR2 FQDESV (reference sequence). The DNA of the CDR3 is TGTGCCAGCAGCTTAGTTTTGGAGAGCTCCTACGAGCAGTACTTC. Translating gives CASSLVLESSYEQYF.

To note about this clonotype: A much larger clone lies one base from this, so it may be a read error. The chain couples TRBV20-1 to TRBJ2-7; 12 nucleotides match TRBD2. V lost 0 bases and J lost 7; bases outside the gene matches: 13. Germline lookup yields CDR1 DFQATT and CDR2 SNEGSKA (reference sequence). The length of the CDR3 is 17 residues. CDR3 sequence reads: CSAREVGLAGPYNEQYF. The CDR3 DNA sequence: TGCAGTGCTAGAGAGGTAGGACTAGCGGGGCCCTACAATGAGCAGTACTTC.

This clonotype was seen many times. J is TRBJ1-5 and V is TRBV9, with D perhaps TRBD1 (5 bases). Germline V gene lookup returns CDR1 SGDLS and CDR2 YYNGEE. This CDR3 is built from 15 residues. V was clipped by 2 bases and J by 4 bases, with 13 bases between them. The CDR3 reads CASSVGTVGNQPQHF. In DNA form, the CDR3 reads TGTGCCAGCAGCGTTGGGACGGTGGGGAATCAGCCCCAGCATTTT.

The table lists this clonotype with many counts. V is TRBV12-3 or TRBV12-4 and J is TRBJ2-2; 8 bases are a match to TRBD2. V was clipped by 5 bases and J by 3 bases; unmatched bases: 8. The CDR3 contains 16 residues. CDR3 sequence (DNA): TGTGCCAGCAGTCATTTAGCGGGAAGAGACACCGGGGAGCTGTTTTTT. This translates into CASSHLAGRDTGELFF.

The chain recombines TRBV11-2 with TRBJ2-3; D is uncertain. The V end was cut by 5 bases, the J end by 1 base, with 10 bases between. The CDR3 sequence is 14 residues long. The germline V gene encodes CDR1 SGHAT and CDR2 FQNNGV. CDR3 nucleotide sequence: TGTGCCAGCAGCGATTCCGCCCGCACAGATACGCAGTATTTT. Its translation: CASSDSARTDTQYF.

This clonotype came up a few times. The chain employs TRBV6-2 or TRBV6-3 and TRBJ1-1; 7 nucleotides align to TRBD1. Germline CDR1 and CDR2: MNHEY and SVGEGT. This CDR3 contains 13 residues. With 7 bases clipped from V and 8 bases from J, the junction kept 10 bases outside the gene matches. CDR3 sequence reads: CASKAGQAGEAFF. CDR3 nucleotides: TGTGCCAGCAAGGCCGGACAGGCCGGAGAAGCTTTCTTT.

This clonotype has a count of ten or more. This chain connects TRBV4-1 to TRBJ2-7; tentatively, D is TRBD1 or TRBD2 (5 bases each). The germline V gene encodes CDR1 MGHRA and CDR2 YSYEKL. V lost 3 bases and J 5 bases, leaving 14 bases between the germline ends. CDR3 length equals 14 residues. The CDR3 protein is CASSHLSGPDEQYF. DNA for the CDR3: TGCGCCAGCAGCCACCTTTCGGGGCCCGACGAGCAGTACTTC.

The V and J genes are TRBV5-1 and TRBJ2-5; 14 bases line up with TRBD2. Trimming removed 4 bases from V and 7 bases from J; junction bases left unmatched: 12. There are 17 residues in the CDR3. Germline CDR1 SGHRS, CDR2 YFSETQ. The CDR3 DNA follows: TGCGCCAGCAGCCCCGCCGGGACTAGCGGGGGTTTTGGGACCCAGTACTTC. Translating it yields CASSPAGTSGGFGTQYF.

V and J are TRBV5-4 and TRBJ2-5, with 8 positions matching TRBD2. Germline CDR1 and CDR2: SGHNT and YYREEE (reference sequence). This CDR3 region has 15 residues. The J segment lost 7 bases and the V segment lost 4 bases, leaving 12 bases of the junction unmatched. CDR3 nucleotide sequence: TGTGCCAGCAGCCGGGGGGGACGGACTACGGGGACCCAGTACTTC. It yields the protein CASSRGGRTTGTQYF.

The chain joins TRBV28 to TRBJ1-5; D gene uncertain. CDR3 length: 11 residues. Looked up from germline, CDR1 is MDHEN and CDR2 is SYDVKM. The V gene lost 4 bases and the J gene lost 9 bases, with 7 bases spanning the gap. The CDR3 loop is CASSSRSPQHF. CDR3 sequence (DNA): TGTGCCAGCAGTTCCCGTTCGCCCCAGCATTTT.

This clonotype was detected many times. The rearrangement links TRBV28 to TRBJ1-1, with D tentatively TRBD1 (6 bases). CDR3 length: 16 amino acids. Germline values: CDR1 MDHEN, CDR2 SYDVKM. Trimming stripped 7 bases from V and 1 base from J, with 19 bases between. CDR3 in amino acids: CASTVRGVRGNTEAFF. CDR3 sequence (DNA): TGTGCCAGCACCGTAAGGGGTGTCAGGGGGAACACTGAAGCTTTCTTT. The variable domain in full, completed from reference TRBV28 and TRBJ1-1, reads DVKVTQSSRYLVKRTGEKVFLECVQDMDHENMFWYRQDPGLGLRLIYFSYDVKMKEKGDIPEGYSVSREKKERFSLILESASTNQTSMYLCASTVRGVRGNTEAFFGQGTRLTVV.

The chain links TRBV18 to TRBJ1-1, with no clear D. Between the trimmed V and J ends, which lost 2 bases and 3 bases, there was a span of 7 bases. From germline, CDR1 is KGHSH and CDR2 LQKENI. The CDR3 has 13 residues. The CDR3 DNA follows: TGTGCCAGCTCACCAAACGAGGACACTGAAGCTTTCTTT. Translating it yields CASSPNEDTEAFF.

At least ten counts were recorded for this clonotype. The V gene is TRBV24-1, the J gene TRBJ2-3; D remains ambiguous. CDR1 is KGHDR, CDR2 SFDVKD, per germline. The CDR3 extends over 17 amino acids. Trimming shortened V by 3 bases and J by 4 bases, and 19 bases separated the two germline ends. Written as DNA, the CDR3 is TGTGCCACCAGTGATAGTGGTGGGTGGGATCCTTCAGATACGCAGTATTTT. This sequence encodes CATSDSGGWDPSDTQYF.

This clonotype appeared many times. CDR3 in DNA: TGTGCCAGCAGTACCGCGACTAGTTTCACCGGGGAGCTGTTTTTT. Its protein is CASSTATSFTGELFF. This chain joins TRBV12-3 or TRBV12-4 and TRBJ2-2; TRBD2 is a possible D gene (6 bases). Trimming removed 5 bases from V and 4 bases from J, with 14 bases in between. This CDR3 is 15 amino acids long.

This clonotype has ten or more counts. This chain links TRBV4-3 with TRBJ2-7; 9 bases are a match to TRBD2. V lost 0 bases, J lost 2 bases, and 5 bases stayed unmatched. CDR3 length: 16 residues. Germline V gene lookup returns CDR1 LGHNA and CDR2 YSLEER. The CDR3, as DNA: TGCGCCAGCAGCCAAGATAGGCTAGCGGGGACCTACGAGCAGTACTTC. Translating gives CASSQDRLAGTYEQYF.

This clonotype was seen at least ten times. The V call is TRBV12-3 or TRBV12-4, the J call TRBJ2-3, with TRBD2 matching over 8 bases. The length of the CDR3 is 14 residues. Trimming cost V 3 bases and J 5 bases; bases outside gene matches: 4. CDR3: CASSFRGGRDTQYF. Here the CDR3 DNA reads TGTGCCAGCAGTTTCCGCGGGGGGCGAGATACGCAGTATTTT.

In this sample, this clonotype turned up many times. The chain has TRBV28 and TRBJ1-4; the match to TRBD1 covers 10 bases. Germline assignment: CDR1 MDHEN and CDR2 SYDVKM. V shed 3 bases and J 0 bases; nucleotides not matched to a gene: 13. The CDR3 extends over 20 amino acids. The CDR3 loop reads CASSLTGTGVQTATNEKLFF. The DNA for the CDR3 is TGTGCCAGCAGTTTGACAGGGACAGGGGTTCAAACGGCAACTAATGAAAAACTGTTTTTT.

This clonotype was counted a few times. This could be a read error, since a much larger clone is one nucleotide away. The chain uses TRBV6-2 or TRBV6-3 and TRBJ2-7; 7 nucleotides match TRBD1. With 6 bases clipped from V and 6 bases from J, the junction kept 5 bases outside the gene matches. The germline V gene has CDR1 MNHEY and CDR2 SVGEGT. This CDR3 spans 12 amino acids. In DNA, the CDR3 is TGTGCCAGCAGGTTTACAGGGGCCGAGCAGTACTTC. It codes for CASRFTGAEQYF.